The next 9 T cell receptor beta chains were all read from a single sample in a study of blood T cell repertoires in COVID-19. Clones were sequenced by immunoSEQ multiplex PCR, and TCRdb holds only the in-frame ones, with some missing. The table includes about 220,000 clones, around 81% detected once. Sequencing was performed on peripheral blood. The receptors stem from a woman aged 30 to 39 who had recovered from COVID-19.

This chain links TRBV7-3 with TRBJ1-2; 10 nucleotides match TRBD1. Germline V gives CDR1 SGHTA, CDR2 FQGTGA. This CDR3 is built from 13 residues. V shed 4 bases and J 7 bases; nucleotides not matched to a gene: 3. The CDR3 nucleotides are TGTGCCAGCAGCTGGGACAGGGGACGTGGCTACACCTTC. Protein product: CASSWDRGRGYTF.

The chain couples TRBV29-1 to TRBJ2-4; TRBD1 matches at 7 bases. Germline V gene sequence: CDR1 SQVTM, CDR2 ANQGSEA. V lost 6 bases and J lost 0; bases outside the gene matches: 11. The CDR3 covers 16 residues. The CDR3 here is CSVHNQGELAKNIQYF. The CDR3 DNA is TGCAGCGTCCACAACCAGGGGGAACTAGCCAAAAACATTCAGTACTTC.

V usage is TRBV27 and J usage is TRBJ2-7; TRBD1 matches at 8 bases. The CDR3 is 15 residues long. The V gene end was trimmed by 0 bases and the J gene end by 4 bases; junction bases not matched to a gene: 5. Looked up from germline, CDR1 is MNHEY and CDR2 is SMNVEV (reference sequence). The DNA for the CDR3 is TGTGCCAGCAGTTTATCCGGGACAGGTTATTACGAGCAGTACTTC. Translating gives CASSLSGTGYYEQYF.

The V gene is TRBV11-3, the J gene TRBJ2-1, with TRBD2 matching over 11 bases. From germline, CDR1 is SGHNT and CDR2 YENEEA. The CDR3 is made up of 15 amino acids. V shed 4 bases, J shed 2 bases, and the junction held 1 base outside the gene matches. The DNA of the CDR3 is TGTGCCAGCAGCTCGGGACTAGCGGCCTACAATGAGCAGTTCTTC. The encoded protein is CASSSGLAAYNEQFF. Full variable domain (outside the CDR3, taken from reference TRBV11-3 and TRBJ2-1): EAGVVQSPRYKIIEKKQPVAFWCNPISGHNTLYWYLQNLGQGPELLIRYENEEAVDDSQLPKDRFSAERLKGVDSTLKIQPAELGDSAVYLCASSSGLAAYNEQFFGPGTRLTVL.

The genes are TRBV25-1 and TRBJ1-5; D is unresolved. V was pared by 2 bases and J by 2 bases, with 4 bases between. This CDR3 contains 13 residues. CDR1 MGHDK and CDR2 SYGVNS come from the germline V gene. CDR3 in DNA: TGTGCCAGCAGTGAACTCGGCAATCAGCCCCAGCATTTT. Translating gives CASSELGNQPQHF.

The V gene is TRBV5-1, the J gene TRBJ1-1; possibly TRBD1 for D (6 bases). Germline-derived CDR1 and CDR2 are SGHRS and YFSETQ. This CDR3 is built from 14 residues. The V end was cut by 4 bases, the J end by 4 bases, with 14 bases between. The CDR3 reads CASSPGTGSTEAFF. In nucleotides, the CDR3 is TGCGCCAGCAGCCCGGGTACAGGGAGCACTGAAGCTTTCTTT.

The genes are TRBV2 and TRBJ1-5; TRBD1 agrees at 9 bases. The CDR3 covers 19 residues. Germline assignment: CDR1 SNHLY and CDR2 FYNNEI. Trimming removed 5 bases from V and 6 bases from J; junction bases left unmatched: 20. Written as DNA, the CDR3 is TGTGCCAGCAGTAAACGCCCGGGACAGGGTCTTGTTTCCAGTCAGCCCCAGCATTTT. Encoded protein: CASSKRPGQGLVSSQPQHF.

This clone was picked up one time. The chain recombines TRBV6-5 with TRBJ2-7; no firm D call. Germline CDR1 reads MNHEY; CDR2 reads SVGAGI. V lost 4 bases, J lost 2 bases, and 9 bases lay in between. The CDR3 runs 13 residues. This chain's CDR3 is CASSWSATYEQYF. DNA for the CDR3: TGTGCCAGCAGTTGGAGCGCTACCTACGAGCAGTACTTC.

This clone was counted between two and nine times. The rearrangement joins TRBV3-1 (or the pseudogene TRBV3-2) to TRBJ2-6; D gene uncertain. The CDR3 sequence is 13 residues long. The V and J ends lost 5 bases and 0 bases respectively, with 2 bases between them. Germline V lookup: CDR1 LGHDT, CDR2 YNNKEL (reference sequence). This CDR3 reads CASSYSGANVLTF. In nucleotides, the CDR3 is TGTGCCAGCAGCTACTCTGGGGCCAACGTCCTGACTTTC.